This TCR beta chain came from a study of radiation and T cells in renal cell carcinoma. Study context: Nephrectomy followed 15 Gy stereotactic body radiation by 4 weeks. General study findings and limits: From baseline, blood top tumor clonotypes peaked at 2 weeks post-radiation.

Time point specified: baseline pretreatment blood. Treatment indicated: 15 Gy SBRT to primary tumor, nephrectomy 4 weeks later. Blood was sampled at baseline, 2 weeks and 4 weeks after SBRT. Worth noting for this clone: What it recognizes is unknown.

Measured with immunoSEQ multiplex PCR; TCRdb has only the in-frame clones, and not every one. The table includes about 150,000 clones, around 89% detected once. Germline CDR1 is PRHDT and CDR2 is FYEKMQ (reference sequence). The V and J ends lost 5 bases and 3 bases respectively, with 6 bases between them. The CDR3 is 12 amino acids. The source was blood, collected from a patient whose treatment included radiotherapy and nephrectomy. The sequence derives from a woman in her 70s with renal cell carcinoma. V gene TRBV13 combines with J gene TRBJ2-3; D unresolved. CDR3 in amino acids: CASSTATDTQYF. DNA for the CDR3: TGTGCCAGCAGCACAGCTACAGATACGCAGTATTTT.